Listed here are 13 T cell receptor beta chains from one sample, sequenced in a study of graft-versus-host responses after intestinal transplantation. Clones were read by immunoSEQ multiplex PCR, and TCRdb kept only the in-frame ones, dropping some. The data contain more than 20,000 clones, over 65% of them seen just once; the ten biggest clones take up 1.1%. Sequenced here: PBMCs, sampled 27 to 29 days after intestinal transplant. These receptors were collected from a human patient who received an intestinal transplant, so some T cells may come from the graft donor.

This chain joins TRBV7-2 and TRBJ2-6; 7 bases fit TRBD2. Per germline, CDR1 SGHTA and CDR2 FQGNSA. V lost 4 bases, J lost 2 bases, and 8 bases stayed unmatched. The CDR3 is 17 residues long. The CDR3 region has the DNA TGTGCCAGCAGCTCCCGGGGACTATTAACTGGGGCCAACGTCCTGACTTTC. Encoded protein: CASSSRGLLTGANVLTF.

The chain couples TRBV10-1 to TRBJ2-1; 7 bases agree with TRBD2. The CDR3 has 17 amino acids. In germline, CDR1 is WNHNN, CDR2 SYGVQD (reference sequence). J lost 4 bases, V lost 6 bases, and 15 bases had no gene match. The CDR3 DNA is TGCGCCAGCAGCGAGACTAGCTACACCCGAACATACAATGAGCAGTTCTTC. Protein sequence: CASSETSYTRTYNEQFF.

The V gene is TRBV7-6, the J gene TRBJ2-2; the D gene is possibly TRBD1 (7 bases). The CDR3 is 18 amino acids. The V gene's germline CDR1 is SGHVS and CDR2 FNYEAQ. The V gene lost 5 bases and the J gene lost 0 bases, with 19 bases spanning the gap. The CDR3 loop is CASSPRSRGRPNTGELFF. In nucleotides, the CDR3 is TGTGCCAGCAGCCCAAGGAGCAGGGGGAGGCCGAACACCGGGGAGCTGTTTTTT.

The chain has TRBV4-1 and TRBJ2-4; D gene uncertain. This CDR3 comprises 16 residues. Germline V CDR1 and CDR2: MGHRA, YSYEKL. V gave up 3 bases and J gave up 0 bases, with 12 bases separating them. The CDR3 loop reads CASSQAWAIAKNIQYF. The DNA of the CDR3 is TGCGCCAGCAGCCAGGCCTGGGCAATAGCCAAAAACATTCAGTACTTC.

The rearrangement uses TRBV5-1 and TRBJ1-3, with TRBD1 matching 10 bases. Looked up from germline, CDR1 is SGHRS and CDR2 is YFSETQ. The V and J ends lost 3 bases and 5 bases, in that order; junction bases with no gene match: 11. The length of the CDR3 is 17 residues. CDR3 coding DNA: TGCGCCAGCAGCTCGGGACAGGGGAACTTTATTCGAAACACCATATATTTT. Protein sequence: CASSSGQGNFIRNTIYF.

The sample holds one count of this clone. The gene calls are TRBV19 and TRBJ1-1; TRBD1 might be the D (6 bases). Trimming took off 5 bases at V and 0 bases at J, with 7 bases between the two ends. The CDR3 length is 13 residues. CDR1 and CDR2 from the germline V gene are LNHDA and SQIVND (reference sequence). CDR3 loop: CASSRDMNTEAFF. CDR3 DNA: TGTGCCAGTAGTCGGGACATGAACACTGAAGCTTTCTTT.

V and J are TRBV28 and TRBJ1-2; a possible D gene is TRBD1 (6 bases). CDR3 length: 18 amino acids. Trimming shortened V by 6 bases and J by 2 bases, and 25 bases separated the two germline ends. Germline V gene data show CDR1 as MDHEN and CDR2 as SYDVKM. CDR3 amino acids: CASSPFDLRGIWNYGYTF. The DNA for the CDR3 is TGTGCCAGCAGCCCCTTCGATCTCAGGGGTATCTGGAACTATGGCTACACCTTC.

The rearrangement links TRBV19 to TRBJ2-1; weak D call: TRBD2 (6 bases). The V end was cut by 3 bases, the J end by 5 bases, with 14 bases between. Germline CDR1 reads LNHDA; CDR2 reads SQIVND (reference sequence). The CDR3 loop spans 15 amino acids. CDR3 protein: CASSMGGGFHNEQFF. CDR3 sequence (DNA): TGTGCCAGTAGTATGGGGGGTGGATTTCACAATGAGCAGTTCTTC.

This clone was seen a handful of times. The chain couples TRBV4-1 to TRBJ2-5, with 10 bases lining up with TRBD1. Germline V lookup: CDR1 MGHRA, CDR2 YSYEKL. The J segment lost 5 bases and the V segment lost 8 bases, leaving 2 bases of the junction unmatched. The CDR3 has 12 amino acids. CDR3 region: CASDRGRETQYF. The CDR3 region has the DNA TGCGCCAGCGACAGGGGGCGCGAGACCCAGTACTTC.

This clone was detected once. J is TRBJ2-5 and V is TRBV28, with unresolved D. The CDR3 covers 13 residues. Germline CDR1 and CDR2: MDHEN and SYDVKM. V lost 1 base to trimming and J lost 4 bases, with 7 bases between them. The CDR3 region is CASSLSSLETQYF. The CDR3 DNA reads TGTGCCAGCAGTTTATCGTCATTAGAGACCCAGTACTTC.

V usage is TRBV2 and J usage is TRBJ2-3; TRBD2 aligns across 14 bases. CDR3 length: 20 residues. Germline loops: CDR1 SNHLY, CDR2 FYNNEI. The junction had 14 bases not matched to a gene; V was cut back by 5 bases and J by 1 base. CDR3 in amino acids: CASSFLPGLAGVAGTDTQYF. CDR3 nucleotides: TGTGCCAGCAGTTTTTTACCGGGACTAGCGGGAGTAGCTGGCACAGATACGCAGTATTTT.

This chain joins TRBV21-1 and TRBJ1-2. TRBV21-1 is designated a pseudogene. The CDR3 runs to 18 residues. The CDR3 spells CASSKIGQGGKDNYGYTF. CDR3 in DNA: TGTGCCAGCAGCAAAATTGGGCAGGGAGGGAAAGATAACTATGGCTACACCTTC.

The chain links TRBV5-1 to TRBJ1-2; D gene ambiguous. The CDR3 extends over 13 amino acids. In germline, CDR1 is SGHRS, CDR2 YFSETQ. V was shortened by 5 bases and J by 0 bases, with 8 bases between the two germline ends. In nucleotides, the CDR3 is TGCGCCAGCAGATTTGGTGCTAACTATGGCTACACCTTC. This sequence encodes CASRFGANYGYTF.